In its sample, the clone carrying this T cell receptor beta chain was seen many times. The antigen is not known. Profiling relied on immunoSEQ multiplex PCR, and the TCRdb table lists in-frame clones only, not all of them. Listed for the sample are tens of thousands of clones, none seen a single time. The data were taken from a study of T cells after posttransplantation cyclophosphamide. The study, taken as a whole, reports: Later post-transplant blood repertoires were often dominated by donor CD8+ memory clones. TRB clonality was highly associated with recipient CMV seropositivity and reactivation. Skin or GI-infiltrating T cells shared few TRB sequences with blood.

The CDR3 extends over 19 amino acids. CDR1 MNHEY and CDR2 SMNVEV come from the germline V gene (reference sequence). V lost 0 bases to trimming and J lost 5 bases; unmatched junction nucleotides: 14. This related bone marrow graft donor gave peripheral blood on the day of marrow donation. This rearrangement joins TRBV27 to TRBJ2-1; TRBD2 agrees at 9 bases. The source of this sequence is a man aged 30 to 39 in good health and a related stem cell transplant donor. The sequencing input was PBMCs. The CDR3 DNA follows: TGTGCCAGCAGTTTATCGAATATAGTACTGGCTAGCGGGGACAATGAGCAGTTCTTC. Protein: CASSLSNIVLASGDNEQFF.